These 32 T cell receptor beta chains share one sample of origin, sequenced in a study of T cells after somatic rescue of genetic block. Sequencing used immunoSEQ multiplex PCR; TCRdb keeps in-frame clones, though not all of them. The table has approximately 67,000 clones, under 95% seen once. The sample taken for sequencing was peripheral blood mononuclear cells (PBMCs). The receptors here all came from a man between 40 and 49 years old.

A single count supports this clone. V gene TRBV9 combines with J gene TRBJ2-1, with TRBD2 matching over 10 bases. CDR3 length: 15 residues. Germline CDR1 SGDLS, CDR2 YYNGEE. V was pared by 5 bases and J by 5 bases, with 7 bases of the junction left unmatched. CDR3 residues: CASRLGGTSDNEQFF. CDR3 bases: TGTGCCAGCAGGTTGGGTGGGACTAGCGACAATGAGCAGTTCTTC.

V usage is TRBV7-9 and J usage is TRBJ2-1; unclear D gene. CDR3 size: 14 residues. Germline CDR1 is SEHNR and CDR2 is FQNEAQ (reference sequence). V was pared by 5 bases and J by 7 bases, with 15 bases between. The CDR3 DNA reads as TGTGCCAGCAGCCCCCAGTACCCTCTTAATGAGCAGTTCTTC. Translation gives CASSPQYPLNEQFF.

V gene TRBV10-3 combines with J gene TRBJ2-3, with a weak D call TRBD2 (6 bases). The length of the CDR3 is 13 residues. Looked up from germline, CDR1 is ENHRY and CDR2 is SYGVKD. Trimming cost V 11 bases and J 0 bases, with 12 bases left between them. This CDR3 reads CAATGTSTDTQYF. CDR3 in DNA: TGTGCCGCCACCGGGACTAGCACAGATACGCAGTATTTT.

V usage is TRBV6-5 and J usage is TRBJ1-6; 9 positions agree with TRBD1. From germline, CDR1 is MNHEY and CDR2 SVGAGI. After removal of 6 bases from V and 7 bases from J, the junction contained 7 bases not matched to a gene. This CDR3 is built from 15 residues. CDR3 loop: CASSTRGQGNSPLHF. The CDR3 DNA sequence: TGTGCCAGCAGCACTCGGGGACAGGGAAATTCACCCCTCCACTTT.

In this sample, this clone turned up once. The V gene is TRBV7-9, the J gene TRBJ1-2, with 8 bases lining up with TRBD1. The junction had 3 bases not matched to a gene; V was cut back by 5 bases and J by 4 bases. CDR1 and CDR2 from the germline V gene are SEHNR and FQNEAQ (reference sequence). CDR3 size: 13 residues. CDR3 in DNA: TGTGCCAGCAGCCCGGGACAGGCCTATGGCTACACCTTC. This sequence encodes CASSPGQAYGYTF.

The gene calls are TRBV10-3 and TRBJ2-5; no clear D. The V gene's germline CDR1 is ENHRY and CDR2 SYGVKD. This CDR3 has 12 residues. Trimming pared 6 bases from V and 4 bases from J, leaving 9 bases between. The CDR3 DNA reads TGTGCCATCAGAAGCCCGCGAGAGACCCAGTACTTC. Amino acid sequence: CAIRSPRETQYF.

The chain combines TRBV5-6 with TRBJ2-3, with TRBD1 matching 8 bases. The ends lost 3 bases at V and 4 bases at J; junction bases unmatched: 16. This CDR3 has 18 amino acids. CDR1 SGHDT and CDR2 YYEEEE come from the germline V gene. The CDR3 loop is CASSSNNKRTGMPDTQYF. The CDR3 DNA reads as TGTGCCAGCAGCTCCAACAATAAGCGGACAGGGATGCCAGATACGCAGTATTTT.

The rearrangement uses TRBV6-5 and TRBJ1-1, with D unresolved. Trimming removed 0 bases at V and 4 bases at J, with 12 bases between. The germline CDR1 and CDR2 sequences are MNHEY and SVGAGI. The CDR3 is 15 amino acids. The CDR3 DNA sequence: TGTGCCAGCAGTTACTCGAGGCGAATGGGCACTGAAGCTTTCTTT. Amino acid sequence: CASSYSRRMGTEAFF.

V and J are TRBV15 and TRBJ1-2, with D uncertain. CDR3 length: 17 amino acids. CDR1 and CDR2 from the germline V gene are LNHNV and YYDKDF (reference sequence). The V and J ends lost 0 bases and 0 bases respectively, with 14 bases between them. The CDR3 region has the DNA TGTGCCACCAGCAGAGATTGGAGTAGCGGCCCTAACTATGGCTACACCTTC. This encodes CATSRDWSSGPNYGYTF. Full variable domain (rest looked up from reference TRBV15 and TRBJ1-2): DAMVIQNPRYQVTQFGKPVTLSCSQTLNHNVMYWYQQKSSQAPKLLFHYYDKDFNNEADTPDNFQSRRPNTSFCFLDIRSPGLGDTAMYLCATSRDWSSGPNYGYTFGSGTRLTVV.

This sequence joins TRBV19 and TRBJ1-2, with 7 bases lining up with TRBD1. Germline V CDR1 and CDR2: LNHDA, SQIVND (reference sequence). Germline trimming cut 3 bases from V and 4 bases from J; bases unmatched to any gene: 14. This CDR3 is built from 17 residues. In DNA form, the CDR3 reads TGTGCCAGTAGTATGGGGTTAGGACAGGCTTATCGCTATGGCTACACCTTC. This codes for CASSMGLGQAYRYGYTF.

V and J are TRBV5-6 and TRBJ2-1; D gene ambiguous. The CDR3 extends over 12 amino acids. Germline V gene sequence: CDR1 SGHDT, CDR2 YYEEEE. Trimming left V 2 bases short and J 2 bases short, with 2 bases between. The CDR3 bases are TGTGCCAGCAGCTTTCCCTACAATGAGCAGTTCTTC. Translated, it gives CASSFPYNEQFF.

The rearrangement joins TRBV6-5 to TRBJ2-7, with 15 bases matching TRBD2. The germline V gene encodes CDR1 MNHEY and CDR2 SVGAGI. V lost 0 bases, J lost 4 bases, and 1 base stayed unmatched. This CDR3 has 16 amino acids. As DNA, the CDR3 is TGTGCCAGCAGTTACTCTGGACTAGCGGGAGGGTACGAGCAGTACTTC. Its translation: CASSYSGLAGGYEQYF.

V gene TRBV5-8 combines with J gene TRBJ2-5, with D perhaps TRBD1 or TRBD2 (5 bases each). The J call may be mistaken, given a closer DNA end match to TRBJ2-7. This CDR3 spans 15 amino acids. The germline gives CDR1 SGHTS, CDR2 YDEGEE. The CDR3 loop is CASSSTGTVSYEQYF. In nucleotides, the CDR3 is TGTGCCAGCAGCTCCACCGGGACGGTCTCCTACGAGCAGTACTTC.

This sequence joins TRBV7-2 and TRBJ2-5; 8 bases line up with TRBD1. Germline values: CDR1 SGHTA, CDR2 FQGNSA. The CDR3 runs to 17 residues. V was pared by 5 bases and J by 2 bases, with 13 bases of the junction left unmatched. CDR3 sequence (DNA): TGTGCCAGCAGCCCAGGCCTGACAGGGGCCCCACAAGAGACCCAGTACTTC. Translated: CASSPGLTGAPQETQYF.

With respect to this clone: The junction shows a germline mismatch at one end, possibly a read error. The chain couples TRBV6-5 to TRBJ2-1; 9 nucleotides agree with TRBD1. Germline lookup yields CDR1 MNHEY and CDR2 SVGAGI. This CDR3 contains 13 residues. The CDR3 protein is CASSYSPTGQGIF. The CDR3 bases are TGTGCCAGCAGTTACTCGCCGACCGGACAGGGGATCTTC.

The DNA of the CDR3 is TGTGCCAGTAGTATGACGCTCGGAGCCTACGAGCAGTACTTC. As protein: CASSMTLGAYEQYF. The chain carries TRBV19 and TRBJ2-7; no clear D gene. There are 14 residues in the CDR3. V lost 3 bases and J lost 2, with 11 bases in between. CDR1 and CDR2 (germline): LNHDA, SQIVND (reference sequence).

Worth noting for this clone: The same CDR3 also results from other DNA sequences found in this sample. Here the CDR3 reads CASSRDGPRETQYF. The CDR3 DNA follows: TGTGCCAGCAGCCGGGATGGCCCTCGAGAGACCCAGTACTTC. The chain links TRBV2 to TRBJ2-5, with D possibly TRBD2 on 5 matching bases. This CDR3 is 14 amino acids long. Trimming removed 6 bases at V and 4 bases at J, with 15 bases between. Germline V gene sequence: CDR1 SNHLY, CDR2 FYNNEI.

This clone showed up just a few times. The chain is built from TRBV2 and TRBJ1-5, with D possibly matching TRBD1 (6 bases). Trimming removed 7 bases from V and 0 bases from J, with 10 bases in between. Germline V gene data show CDR1 as SNHLY and CDR2 as FYNNEI. The CDR3 spans 14 residues. CDR3 nucleotide sequence: TGTGCCAGCACTGGGACAAATAGCAATCAGCCCCAGCATTTT. Encoded protein: CASTGTNSNQPQHF.

The chain has TRBV6-1 and TRBJ1-2, with TRBD1 as a possible D gene (6 bases). CDR1 and CDR2 from the germline V gene are MNHNS and SASEGT. The length of the CDR3 is 15 residues. Between the trimmed V and J ends, which lost 3 bases and 2 bases, there was a span of 13 bases. In DNA form, the CDR3 reads TGTGCCAGCAGTGATGTGGGGGCCCCCAACTATGGCTACACCTTC. Translated: CASSDVGAPNYGYTF.

The gene calls are TRBV6-5 and TRBJ2-1; 8 bases agree with TRBD1. The V gene end was trimmed by 6 bases and the J gene end by 4 bases; junction bases not matched to a gene: 2. Germline V gives CDR1 MNHEY, CDR2 SVGAGI. The CDR3 consists of 13 residues. Here the CDR3 DNA reads TGTGCCAGCAGACGGACAGGGTACAATGAGCAGTTCTTC. It translates to CASRRTGYNEQFF.

The chain links TRBV10-3 to TRBJ2-4; TRBD2 matches at 8 bases. CDR1 and CDR2 from the germline V gene are ENHRY and SYGVKD. Unmatched junction bases numbered 12, after V lost 5 bases and J lost 3 bases. The CDR3 is 17 residues long. The CDR3 protein is CAISPSVETSGKNIQYF. For the CDR3, the DNA is TGTGCCATCAGTCCCTCTGTGGAAACTAGCGGCAAAAACATTCAGTACTTC.

The CDR3 nucleotides read TGTGCCACCAGCCCAGGGATGAATGAGCAGTTCTTC. Translation gives CATSPGMNEQFF. The J gene is TRBJ2-1, the V gene TRBV15, with a weak D call TRBD1 (5 bases). Germline V gives CDR1 LNHNV, CDR2 YYDKDF (reference sequence). Between the trimmed V and J ends, which lost 5 bases and 7 bases, there was a span of 9 bases. The CDR3 consists of 12 residues. The variable domain in full, with the rest retrieved from reference TRBV15 and TRBJ2-1, is DAMVIQNPRYQVTQFGKPVTLSCSQTLNHNVMYWYQQKSSQAPKLLFHYYDKDFNNEADTPDNFQSRRPNTSFCFLDIRSPGLGDTAMYLCATSPGMNEQFFGPGTRLTVL.

This chain connects TRBV19 to TRBJ1-5; D is possibly TRBD1 (6 bases). CDR1 and CDR2 (germline): LNHDA, SQIVND (reference sequence). This CDR3 is built from 16 residues. V lost 5 bases to trimming and J lost 2 bases, with 16 bases between them. The CDR3 DNA follows: TGTGCCAGTAGTCCCGAGGGTTGGGGGCGCAATCAGCCCCAGCATTTT. It yields the protein CASSPEGWGRNQPQHF. Full variable domain (outside the CDR3, taken from reference TRBV19 and TRBJ1-5): DGGITQSPKYLFRKEGQNVTLSCEQNLNHDAMYWYRQDPGQGLRLIYYSQIVNDFQKGDIAEGYSVSREKKESFPLTVTSAQKNPTAFYLCASSPEGWGRNQPQHFGDGTRLSIL.

The DNA of the CDR3 is TGCGCCAGCAATGGCCGGGGAAGCCAAGAGACCCAGTACTTC. Translated: CASNGRGSQETQYF. The V and J genes are TRBV10-2 and TRBJ2-5; possible D gene TRBD2, 5 bases. The V end lost 7 bases, the J end lost 1 base, and 13 bases lay between the germline ends. Per germline, CDR1 WSHSY and CDR2 SAAADI. This CDR3 spans 14 amino acids.

This clone has just one count. J is TRBJ2-1 and V is TRBV7-2; 12 bases fit TRBD2. The V gene end was trimmed by 5 bases and the J gene end by 8 bases; junction bases not matched to a gene: 10. Germline CDR1 and CDR2: SGHTA and FQGNSA. This CDR3 has 16 amino acids. The CDR3 DNA reads as TGTGCCAGCAGCCCCACCCTAGCGGGAGGGCCCTATGAGCAGTTCTTC. Protein sequence: CASSPTLAGGPYEQFF. The variable domain in full, with the rest retrieved from reference TRBV7-2 and TRBJ2-1, is GAGVSQSPSNKVTEKGKDVELRCDPISGHTALYWYRQSLGQGLEFLIYFQGNSAPDKSGLPSDRFSAERTGGSVSTLTIQRTQQEDSAVYLCASSPTLAGGPYEQFFGPGTRLTVL.

CDR3 amino acids: CASSWGRDEQYF. CDR3 DNA: TGTGCCAGCAGTTGGGGTCGGGACGAGCAGTACTTC. The chain is built from TRBV28 and TRBJ2-7; D unclear. The germline V gene encodes CDR1 MDHEN and CDR2 SYDVKM. The length of the CDR3 is 12 residues. V was clipped by 4 bases and J by 5 bases, with 9 bases between them.

J is TRBJ1-5 and V is TRBV18; no firm D call. The CDR3 covers 15 residues. Germline V CDR1 and CDR2: KGHSH, LQKENI. The V gene lost 5 bases and the J gene lost 1 base, with 12 bases spanning the gap. The CDR3 sequence: CASSSLPRSNQPQHF. The CDR3 coding sequence is TGTGCCAGCTCATCTCTCCCAAGGAGCAATCAGCCCCAGCATTTT.

The rearrangement uses TRBV4-1 and TRBJ1-1; 7 bases map to TRBD1. Germline assignment: CDR1 MGHRA and CDR2 YSYEKL. V lost 4 bases, J lost 2 bases, and 10 bases stayed unmatched. The CDR3 is 16 amino acids. CDR3 in amino acids: CASSLTGVVPNTEAFF. CDR3 DNA: TGCGCCAGCAGCCTAACAGGGGTCGTCCCCAACACTGAAGCTTTCTTT.

J is TRBJ2-3 and V is TRBV11-2; D unresolved. Germline loops: CDR1 SGHAT, CDR2 FQNNGV. The CDR3 runs to 16 residues. V dropped 2 bases and J dropped 0 bases, with 12 bases sitting between them. CDR3 sequence: CASSLIRLLSTDTQYF. CDR3 nucleotides: TGTGCCAGCAGCTTAATTCGCCTTCTTAGCACAGATACGCAGTATTTT.

The chain couples TRBV2 to TRBJ2-3; 8 nucleotides agree with TRBD2. The CDR3 sequence is 17 residues long. With 5 bases clipped from V and 0 bases from J, the junction kept 10 bases outside the gene matches. Germline V gene lookup returns CDR1 SNHLY and CDR2 FYNNEI. The DNA for the CDR3 is TGTGCCAGCAGTTACTACTCCGGGACTAGGAGCACAGATACGCAGTATTTT. As protein: CASSYYSGTRSTDTQYF.

V usage is TRBV11-3 and J usage is TRBJ2-3, with D unclear. The CDR3 consists of 11 residues. Trimming took off 5 bases at V and 6 bases at J, with 6 bases between the two ends. Germline V lookup: CDR1 SGHNT, CDR2 YENEEA. The chain's CDR3 is CASSQEDTQYF. Written as DNA, the CDR3 is TGTGCCAGCAGCCAGGAGGATACGCAGTATTTT.

The V gene is TRBV18, the J gene TRBJ2-5; the D gene is possibly TRBD1 (5 bases). The CDR3 sequence is 16 residues long. Looked up from germline, CDR1 is KGHSH and CDR2 is LQKENI. Trimming pared 5 bases from V and 10 bases from J, leaving 26 bases between. The CDR3 region is CASSWADRGVEGGQYF. The CDR3, as DNA: TGTGCCAGCTCATGGGCAGACAGAGGCGTTGAAGGCGGCCAGTACTTC.